This paragraph reports one T cell receptor (beta chain). The table lists this clone with many counts. Its antigen is still unknown. One base away there is no much larger clone; base qualities are not given. The record originates from a study of metastatic and nonmetastatic thyroid tumors (TCRdb year 2020). With regard to the full study: For patients with malignant and with benign thyroid disease, the researchers compared repertoires between peripheral blood samples and tumor or nodule tissue samples. Points the paper makes about the study in general: In both blood and tumor samples, malignant tumors were reported to have significantly higher TCR beta diversity than benign nodules.

None of the patients had been given any treatment before thyroid surgery. Using T-cell receptor beta sequencing, the study looked back at clinical samples from patients collected from about 2011 to 2019. Libraries were prepared through PCR. Reads for this sample came from an Illumina HiSeq 4000. High-throughput sequencing was used to profile the TCR beta-chain CDR3 region of every patient. The published analysis was carried out like this. CDR3 differences across clinicopathological groups were used to build a classifier for discriminating distant-metastatic papillary thyroid cancer patients. The Shannon index was used to assess repertoire diversity, and the Morisita-Horn index was used to assess tumor-blood repertoire similarity. Starting from the raw public reads, TCRdb applied fastp trimming at Q25, assembled clones with MiXCR and retained in-frame beta chains. TCRdb, not the authors, supplied the V and J calls. A total of about 40,000 clones appear in this sample, about 19% of them only once. Together, the top ten hold around 15% of the sample.

The sequencing sample was made of tumor tissue. The clonotype originates from a female donor with papillary thyroid cancer or a benign thyroid nodule (not recorded which). Some clones in this sample may be carry-over from other donors' samples.

Here the CDR3 is given as CSAGTPRQVGGYTF. The sequenced DNA: TGCAGTGCTGGGACACCCCGCCAAGTTGGTGGCTACACCTTC. This chain joins TRBV20-1 to TRBJ1-2; a weak D assignment points to TRBD1 (6 bases agree). CDR1 and CDR2 (DFQATT, SNEGSKA) derive from the germline V gene (reference sequence). V was cut back by 5 bases and J by 7 bases, leaving a gap of 20 bases between them. The CDR3 contains 14 residues, cysteine and phenylalanine counted. The only DNA kept is the CDR3, 42 bases in frame from the first base.